This T cell receptor beta chain was identified in a study of regulatory T cells in long-lasting Graves disease. Building of the TCR beta libraries involved iRepertoire HTBI primers and Arm-PCR of CDR3 regions. MiXCR was run by TCRdb on the multiplex PCR reads, yielding one entry per CDR3 protein. The sample includes some 470,000 distinct CDR3 sequences, about 22% of them seen just once. Stated time point: persistent/refractory GD, antithyroid drugs over 5 years with positive TRAb. Scientists built the TCR library using RNA that was extracted from PBMCs. The table lists this clonotype with a few counts. The sample in question was peripheral blood mononuclear cells (PBMCs), obtained when the disease was refractory, from a patient treated with antithyroid drugs. This receptor was obtained from a female donor with Graves disease.

CDR3 in amino acids: CASSLGSKGYEQYF. Here the CDR3 DNA reads TGCGCCAGCAGCTTGGGGTCGAAGGGCTACGAGCAGTACTTC. The chain carries TRBV5-1 and TRBJ2-7; D gene uncertain. This CDR3 contains 14 residues. The V gene's germline CDR1 is SGHRS and CDR2 YFSETQ. Deletions cut 0 bases from V and 3 bases from J, with 10 bases between.